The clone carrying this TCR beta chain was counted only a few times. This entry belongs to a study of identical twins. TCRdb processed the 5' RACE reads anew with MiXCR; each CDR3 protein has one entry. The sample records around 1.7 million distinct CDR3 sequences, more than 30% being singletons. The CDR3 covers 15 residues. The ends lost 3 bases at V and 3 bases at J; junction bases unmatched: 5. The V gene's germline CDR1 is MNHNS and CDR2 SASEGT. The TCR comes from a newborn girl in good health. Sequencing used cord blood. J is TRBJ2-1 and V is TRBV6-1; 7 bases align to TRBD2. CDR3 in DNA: TGTGCCAGCAGTGATTTCCAGCGGGGCTACAATGAGCAGTTCTTC. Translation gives CASSDFQRGYNEQFF.